The 9 T cell receptor beta chains below were found in one sample sequenced in a study of blood T cell repertoires in COVID-19 (TCRdb year 2020). The receptor library was made with the immunoSEQ multiplex PCR assay. Sourced from immuneACCESS, this table was stored by TCRdb with only in-frame sequences that have V and J called. A share of the clones is absent; for the studies checked, an unresolved V gene accounts for under half, and the remainder has no known explanation. The sample table contains 70,000 to 95,000 clones; only one count was recorded for 85% to 95% of them. The ten most abundant clones make up about 6.3% of the sample. Sequenced: peripheral blood. The receptors derive from a woman aged 60 to 75 with active COVID-19.

The J gene is TRBJ2-7, the V gene TRBV28; 7 bases agree with TRBD2. The J segment lost 3 bases and the V segment lost 5 bases, leaving 7 bases of the junction unmatched. CDR1 is MDHEN and CDR2 is SYDVKM in the germline V gene. The CDR3 extends over 14 amino acids. This CDR3 reads CASSTTGTIYEQYF. The CDR3 bases are TGTGCCAGCAGTACGACCGGGACTATCTACGAGCAGTACTTC.

This sequence joins TRBV6-2 or TRBV6-3 and TRBJ2-3; TRBD1 matches at 11 bases. The V gene end was trimmed by 4 bases and the J gene end by 5 bases; junction bases not matched to a gene: 5. CDR3 length: 15 residues. From germline, CDR1 is MNHEY and CDR2 SVGEGT. CDR3 sequence: CASSFPGQGVDTQYF. The CDR3 DNA reads TGTGCCAGCAGTTTCCCGGGACAGGGGGTAGATACGCAGTATTTT.

The chain carries TRBV27 and TRBJ2-1, with 7 bases matching TRBD1. The CDR3 is 13 amino acids. With V trimmed by 8 bases and J by 7 bases, 8 bases remained unmatched. Per the germline V gene, CDR1 is MNHEY and CDR2 is SMNVEV (reference sequence). CDR3 bases: TGTGCCAGCGCTAGACAGGGTATGAATGAGCAGTTCTTC. This translates into CASARQGMNEQFF.

This chain uses TRBV18 with TRBJ2-2; no definite D call. V was pared by 3 bases and J by 1 base, with 12 bases between. CDR1 and CDR2 from the germline V gene are KGHSH and LQKENI. The CDR3 spans 16 residues. The CDR3: CASSPPSTVNTGELFF. CDR3 DNA: TGTGCCAGCTCACCTCCCTCAACAGTGAACACCGGGGAGCTGTTTTTT.

A single count supports this clone. The chain uses TRBV7-3 and TRBJ2-2; 8 bases fit TRBD1. CDR3 length: 16 amino acids. V lost 5 bases and J lost 1; bases outside the gene matches: 6. Germline assignment: CDR1 SGHTA and CDR2 FQGTGA. This CDR3 reads CASSMTGTGNTGELFF. DNA of the CDR3: TGTGCCAGCAGCATGACCGGGACAGGGAACACCGGGGAGCTGTTTTTT. Based on the CDR3 plus reference TRBV7-3 and TRBJ2-2, the full variable domain is GAGVSQTPSNKVTEKGKYVELRCDPISGHTALYWYRQSLGQGPEFLIYFQGTGAADDSGLPNDRFFAVRPEGSVSTLKIQRTERGDSAVYLCASSMTGTGNTGELFFGEGSRLTVL.

This clone is a singleton in its sample. The V call is TRBV19, the J call TRBJ1-1, with D possibly TRBD1 on 6 matching bases. V dropped 1 base and J dropped 3 bases, with 12 bases sitting between them. Germline CDR1 is LNHDA and CDR2 is SQIVND (reference sequence). The CDR3 is made up of 15 amino acids. CDR3 sequence reads: CASSIGGWGHTEAFF. The CDR3 coding sequence is TGTGCCAGTAGTATAGGGGGATGGGGGCACACTGAAGCTTTCTTT. The full variable domain, rest sourced from reference TRBV19 and TRBJ1-1, is DGGITQSPKYLFRKEGQNVTLSCEQNLNHDAMYWYRQDPGQGLRLIYYSQIVNDFQKGDIAEGYSVSREKKESFPLTVTSAQKNPTAFYLCASSIGGWGHTEAFFGQGTRLTVV.

V usage is TRBV28 and J usage is TRBJ2-6, with D unclear. The V gene's germline CDR1 is MDHEN and CDR2 SYDVKM. This CDR3 is 14 amino acids long. V was clipped by 4 bases and J by 4 bases, with 8 bases between them. CDR3 protein: CASSSSVGANVLTF. The DNA for the CDR3 is TGTGCCAGCAGTTCCTCAGTAGGGGCCAACGTCCTGACTTTC.

In DNA, the CDR3 is TGCGCCAGCATTGGGAGCGCGAACACTGAAGCTTTCTTT. Residues: CASIGSANTEAFF. This chain links TRBV10-2 with TRBJ1-1, with no clear D. V was shortened by 7 bases and J by 1 base, with 10 bases between the two germline ends. CDR3 length: 13 amino acids. Germline V CDR1 and CDR2: WSHSY, SAAADI.

The rearrangement links TRBV7-2 to TRBJ1-4; a possible D gene is TRBD1 (5 bases). CDR3 length: 15 residues. Trimming cost V 2 bases and J 6 bases, with 13 bases left between them. Germline-derived CDR1 and CDR2 are SGHTA and FQGNSA. This CDR3 is CASSLRSRDYEKLFF. The CDR3 DNA follows: TGTGCCAGCAGCTTACGGTCCAGGGATTATGAAAAACTGTTTTTT. Supplemented by reference TRBV7-2 and TRBJ1-4, the full variable domain reads GAGVSQSPSNKVTEKGKDVELRCDPISGHTALYWYRQSLGQGLEFLIYFQGNSAPDKSGLPSDRFSAERTGGSVSTLTIQRTQQEDSAVYLCASSLRSRDYEKLFFGSGTQLSVL.